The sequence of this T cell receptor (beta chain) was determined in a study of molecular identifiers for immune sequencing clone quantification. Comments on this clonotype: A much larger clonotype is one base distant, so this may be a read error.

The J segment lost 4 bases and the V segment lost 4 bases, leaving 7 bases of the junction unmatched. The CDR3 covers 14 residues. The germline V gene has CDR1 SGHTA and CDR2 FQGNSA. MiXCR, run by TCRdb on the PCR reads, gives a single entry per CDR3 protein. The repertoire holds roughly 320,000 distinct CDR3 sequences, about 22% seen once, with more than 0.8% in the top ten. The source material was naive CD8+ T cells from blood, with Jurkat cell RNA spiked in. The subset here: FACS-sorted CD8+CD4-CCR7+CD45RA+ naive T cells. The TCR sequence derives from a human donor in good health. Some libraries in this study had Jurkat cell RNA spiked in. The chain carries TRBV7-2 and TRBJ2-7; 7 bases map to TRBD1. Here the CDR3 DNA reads TGTGCCAGCAGCTCATCAACAGGGGTATACGAGCAGTACTTC. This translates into CASSSSTGVYEQYF.